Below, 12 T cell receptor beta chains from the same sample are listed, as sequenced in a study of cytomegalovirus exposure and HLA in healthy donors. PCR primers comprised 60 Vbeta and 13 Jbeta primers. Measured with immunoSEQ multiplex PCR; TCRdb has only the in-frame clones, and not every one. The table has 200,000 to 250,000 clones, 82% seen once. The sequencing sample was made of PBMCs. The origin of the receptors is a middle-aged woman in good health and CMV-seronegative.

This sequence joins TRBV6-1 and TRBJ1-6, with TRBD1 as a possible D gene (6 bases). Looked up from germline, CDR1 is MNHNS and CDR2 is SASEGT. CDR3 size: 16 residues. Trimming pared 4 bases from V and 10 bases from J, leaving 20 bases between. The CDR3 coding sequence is TGTGCCAGCAGTGGCTTCGCGGGGGGCTCAGGATCACCCCTCCACTTT. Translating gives CASSGFAGGSGSPLHF.

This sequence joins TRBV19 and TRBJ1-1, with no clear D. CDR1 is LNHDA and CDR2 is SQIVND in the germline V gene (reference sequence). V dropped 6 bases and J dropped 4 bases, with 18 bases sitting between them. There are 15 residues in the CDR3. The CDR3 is CASSLTGSAVTEAFF. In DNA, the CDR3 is TGTGCCAGTAGCCTCACGGGTTCTGCCGTCACTGAAGCTTTCTTT. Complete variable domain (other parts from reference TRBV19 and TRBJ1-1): DGGITQSPKYLFRKEGQNVTLSCEQNLNHDAMYWYRQDPGQGLRLIYYSQIVNDFQKGDIAEGYSVSREKKESFPLTVTSAQKNPTAFYLCASSLTGSAVTEAFFGQGTRLTVV.

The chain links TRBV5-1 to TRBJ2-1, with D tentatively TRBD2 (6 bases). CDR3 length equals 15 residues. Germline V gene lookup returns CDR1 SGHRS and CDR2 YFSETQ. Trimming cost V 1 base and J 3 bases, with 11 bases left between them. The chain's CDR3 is CASSLMAGIYNEQFF. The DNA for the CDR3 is TGCGCCAGCAGCTTGATGGCGGGAATCTACAATGAGCAGTTCTTC.

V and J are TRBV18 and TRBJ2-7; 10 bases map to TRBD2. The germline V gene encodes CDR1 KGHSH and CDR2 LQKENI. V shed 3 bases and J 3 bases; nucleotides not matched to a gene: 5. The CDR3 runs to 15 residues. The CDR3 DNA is TGTGCCAGCTCACCGGGACTAGCGCTTAGCTACGAGCAGTACTTC. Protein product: CASSPGLALSYEQYF.

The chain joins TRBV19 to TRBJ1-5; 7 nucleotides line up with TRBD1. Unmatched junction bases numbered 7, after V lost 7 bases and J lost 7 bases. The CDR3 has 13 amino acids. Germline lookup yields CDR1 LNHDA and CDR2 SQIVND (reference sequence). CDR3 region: CASMGRGTQPQHF. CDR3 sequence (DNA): TGTGCCAGTATGGGCAGGGGGACACAGCCCCAGCATTTT. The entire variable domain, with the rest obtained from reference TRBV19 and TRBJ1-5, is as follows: DGGITQSPKYLFRKEGQNVTLSCEQNLNHDAMYWYRQDPGQGLRLIYYSQIVNDFQKGDIAEGYSVSREKKESFPLTVTSAQKNPTAFYLCASMGRGTQPQHFGDGTRLSIL.

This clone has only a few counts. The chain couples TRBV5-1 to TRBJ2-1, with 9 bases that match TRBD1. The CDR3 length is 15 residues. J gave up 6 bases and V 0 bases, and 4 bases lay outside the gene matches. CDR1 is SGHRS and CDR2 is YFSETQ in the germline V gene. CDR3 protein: CASSLDRGRVNEQFF. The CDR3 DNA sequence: TGCGCCAGCAGCTTGGACAGGGGGCGAGTCAATGAGCAGTTCTTC.

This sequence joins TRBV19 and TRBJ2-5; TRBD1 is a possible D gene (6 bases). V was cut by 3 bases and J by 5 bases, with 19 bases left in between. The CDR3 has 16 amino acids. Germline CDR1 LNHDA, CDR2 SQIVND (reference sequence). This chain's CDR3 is CASSMGALGQGETQYF. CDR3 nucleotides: TGTGCCAGTAGTATGGGGGCACTTGGTCAAGGGGAGACCCAGTACTTC.

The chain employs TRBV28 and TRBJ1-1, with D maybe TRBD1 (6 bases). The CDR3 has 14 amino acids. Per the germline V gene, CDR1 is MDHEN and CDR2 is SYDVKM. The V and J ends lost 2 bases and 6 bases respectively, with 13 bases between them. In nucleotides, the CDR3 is TGTGCCAGCAGTTTAAGTCAGGGGCCGGCTGAAGCTTTCTTT. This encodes CASSLSQGPAEAFF.

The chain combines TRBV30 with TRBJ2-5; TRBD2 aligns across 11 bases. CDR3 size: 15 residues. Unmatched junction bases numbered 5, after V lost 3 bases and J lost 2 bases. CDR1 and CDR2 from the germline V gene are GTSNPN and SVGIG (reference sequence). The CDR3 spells CAWRGGLAEQETQYF. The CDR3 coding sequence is TGTGCCTGGAGGGGGGGACTAGCGGAGCAAGAGACCCAGTACTTC.

In nucleotides, the CDR3 is TGCGCCAGCAGCTCCATTAGCGGGAGGGGCACAGATACGCAGTATTTT. It is translated as CASSSISGRGTDTQYF. The chain recombines TRBV4-1 with TRBJ2-3, with 11 bases aligning to TRBD2. Germline CDR1 reads MGHRA; CDR2 reads YSYEKL. There are 16 residues in the CDR3. Unmatched junction bases numbered 5, after V lost 5 bases and J lost 1 base.

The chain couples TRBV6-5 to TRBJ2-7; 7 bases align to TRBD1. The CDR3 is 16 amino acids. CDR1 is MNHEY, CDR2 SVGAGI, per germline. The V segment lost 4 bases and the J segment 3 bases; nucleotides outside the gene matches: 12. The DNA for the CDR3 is TGTGCCAGCAGTTCTCGTCTGGGGCAGGGGGTCTACGAGCAGTACTTC. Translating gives CASSSRLGQGVYEQYF.

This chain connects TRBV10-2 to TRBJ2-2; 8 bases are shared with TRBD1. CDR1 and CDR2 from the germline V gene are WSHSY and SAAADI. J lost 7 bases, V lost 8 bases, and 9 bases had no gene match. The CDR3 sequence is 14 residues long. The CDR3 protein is CASATQGAGGELFF. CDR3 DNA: TGCGCCAGCGCTACTCAGGGGGCTGGCGGGGAGCTGTTTTTT.